The rows below give T cell receptor beta chains drawn from one sample of a study of shared clonotypes between healthy human individuals. The repertoire was sequenced with immunoSEQ multiplex PCR; TCRdb's copy has only in-frame clones and lacks some. The sample carries about 1.5 million clones, nearly 99% recorded once. The sequenced sample was naive CD4+ T cells sorted from blood. These receptors originate from a man aged 30 to 39 in good health. The CDR3 runs from the conserved cysteine through the conserved F or W. The D gene is left open where the match is weak. Rows give clone size only sometimes, using once, few, many, or a class for an expanded clone.

V gene	clone size	J gene	D gene	CDR3 protein	CDR3 DNA
TRBV5-1	-	TRBJ2-7	-	CASSLAGTATYEQYF	TGCGCCAGCAGCTTGGCCGGGACTGCAACCTACGAGCAGTACTTC
TRBV18	once	TRBJ1-3	TRBD1	CASSPMRQGGSGNTIYF	TGTGCCAGCTCCCCGATGAGACAGGGGGGCTCTGGAAACACCATATATTTT
TRBV9	-	TRBJ1-4	-	CASSVSGTPVEKLFF	TGTGCCAGCAGCGTTTCAGGAACCCCAGTTGAAAAACTGTTTTTT
TRBV7-2	-	TRBJ2-5	TRBD2	CASSLKLAGGPQETQYF	TGTGCCAGCAGCTTAAAATTGGCGGGAGGGCCACAAGAGACCCAGTACTTC
TRBV2	-	TRBJ2-1	TRBD2	CASSERTSREQFF	TGTGCCAGCAGTGAAAGGACTAGCCGCGAGCAGTTCTTC
TRBV7-6	-	TRBJ2-7	TRBD2	CASSPGLAGGAKSYEQYF	TGTGCCAGCAGCCCTGGACTAGCGGGAGGGGCCAAGTCCTACGAGCAGTACTTC
TRBV28	-	TRBJ1-5	-	CASSFLGGEGNQPQHF	TGTGCCAGCAGTTTCCTAGGCGGGGAAGGCAATCAGCCCCAGCATTTT
TRBV15	-	TRBJ2-5	-	CATSREYGGSQETQYF	TGTGCCACCAGCAGAGAGTATGGCGGTTCCCAAGAGACCCAGTACTTC
TRBV9	once	TRBJ2-7	TRBD1	CASSRISTGGGDEQYF	TGTGCCAGCAGCCGAATCTCGACAGGGGGAGGGGACGAGCAGTACTTC
TRBV29-1	-	TRBJ2-5	TRBD1	CSVTQGAVGETQYF	TGCAGCGTCACACAGGGGGCTGTCGGAGAGACCCAGTACTTC
TRBV29-1	-	TRBJ2-1	TRBD2	CSVPVRSGIGSSYNEQFF	TGCAGCGTTCCCGTAAGGAGCGGGATAGGGAGCTCCTACAATGAGCAGTTCTTC
TRBV7-9	-	TRBJ1-2	-	CATVRGNYGYTF	TGTGCCACCGTTAGAGGGAACTATGGCTACACCTTC
TRBV15	-	TRBJ2-1	-	CATSRDEDEQFF	TGTGCCACCAGCAGAGATGAGGATGAGCAGTTCTTC
TRBV7-2	-	TRBJ2-1	TRBD1	CASSSYRGSYNEQFF	TGTGCCAGCAGCTCCTACAGGGGCTCCTACAATGAGCAGTTCTTC
TRBV18	-	TRBJ2-3	-	CASSPPTGIGRDTQYF	TGTGCCAGCTCACCACCGACGGGAATTGGCAGAGATACGCAGTATTTT